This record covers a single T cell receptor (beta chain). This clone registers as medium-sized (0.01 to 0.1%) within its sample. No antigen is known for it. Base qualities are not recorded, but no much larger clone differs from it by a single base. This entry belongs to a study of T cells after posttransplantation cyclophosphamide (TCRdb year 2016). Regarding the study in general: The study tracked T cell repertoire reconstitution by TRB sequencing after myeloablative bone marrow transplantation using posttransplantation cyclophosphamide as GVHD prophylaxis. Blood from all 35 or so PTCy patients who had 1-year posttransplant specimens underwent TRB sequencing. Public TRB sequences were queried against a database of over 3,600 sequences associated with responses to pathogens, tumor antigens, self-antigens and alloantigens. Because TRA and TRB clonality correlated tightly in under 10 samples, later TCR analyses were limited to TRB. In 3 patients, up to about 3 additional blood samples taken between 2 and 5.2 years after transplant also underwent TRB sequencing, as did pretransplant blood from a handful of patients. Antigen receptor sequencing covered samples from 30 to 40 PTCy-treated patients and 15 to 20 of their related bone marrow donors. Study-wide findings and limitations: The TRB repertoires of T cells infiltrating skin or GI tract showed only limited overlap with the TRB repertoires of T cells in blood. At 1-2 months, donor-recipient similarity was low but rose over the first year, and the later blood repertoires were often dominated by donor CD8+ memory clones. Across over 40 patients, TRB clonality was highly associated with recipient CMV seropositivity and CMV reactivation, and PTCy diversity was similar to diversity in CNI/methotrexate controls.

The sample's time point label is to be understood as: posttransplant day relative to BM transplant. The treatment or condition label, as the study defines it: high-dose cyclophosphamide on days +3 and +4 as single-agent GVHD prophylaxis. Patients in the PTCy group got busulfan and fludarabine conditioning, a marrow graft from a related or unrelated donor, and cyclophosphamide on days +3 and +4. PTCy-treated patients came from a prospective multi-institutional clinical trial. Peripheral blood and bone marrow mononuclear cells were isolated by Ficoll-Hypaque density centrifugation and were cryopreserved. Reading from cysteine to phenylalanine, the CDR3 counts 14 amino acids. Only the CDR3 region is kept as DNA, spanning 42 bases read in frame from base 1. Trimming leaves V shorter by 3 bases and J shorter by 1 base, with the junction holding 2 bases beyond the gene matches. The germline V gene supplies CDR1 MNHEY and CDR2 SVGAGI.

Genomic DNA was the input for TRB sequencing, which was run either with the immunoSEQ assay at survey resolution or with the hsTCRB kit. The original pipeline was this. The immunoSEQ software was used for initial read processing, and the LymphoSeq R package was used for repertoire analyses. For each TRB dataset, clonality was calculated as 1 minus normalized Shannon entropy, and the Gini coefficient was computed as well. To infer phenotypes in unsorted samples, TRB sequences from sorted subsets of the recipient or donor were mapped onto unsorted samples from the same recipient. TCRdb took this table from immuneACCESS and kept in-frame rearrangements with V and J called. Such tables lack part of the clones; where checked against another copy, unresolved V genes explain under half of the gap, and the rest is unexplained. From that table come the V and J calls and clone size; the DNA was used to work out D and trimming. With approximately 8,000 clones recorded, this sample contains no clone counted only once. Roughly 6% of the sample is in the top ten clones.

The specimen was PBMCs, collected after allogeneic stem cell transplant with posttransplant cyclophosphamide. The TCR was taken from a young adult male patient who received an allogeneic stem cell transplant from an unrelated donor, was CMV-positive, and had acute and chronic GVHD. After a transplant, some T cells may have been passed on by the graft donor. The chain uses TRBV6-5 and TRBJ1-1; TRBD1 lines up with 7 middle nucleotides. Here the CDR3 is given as CASSYSGGNTEAFF. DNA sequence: TGTGCCAGCAGTTATTCAGGGGGGAACACTGAAGCTTTCTTT.